This T cell receptor beta chain was captured in a study of radiation and T cells in renal cell carcinoma. The method was immunoSEQ multiplex PCR; TCRdb's version includes in-frame clones alone and lacks a portion of them. In the table there are 120,000 or so clones, about four fifths of which are singletons. Time point denoted: blood 2 weeks post-SBRT. Treatment of the sample: 15 Gy SBRT to primary tumor, nephrectomy 4 weeks later. The CDR3 consists of 10 residues. Per the germline V gene, CDR1 is LNHDA and CDR2 is SQIVND (reference sequence). V shed 9 bases and J shed 5 bases, with 7 bases lying between them.

The source of this sequence is a man in his fifties with renal cell carcinoma. The specimen was blood, collected from a patient whose treatment included radiotherapy and nephrectomy. The chain links TRBV19 to TRBJ1-2; D is unresolved. The CDR3: CASKNYGYTF. The CDR3 coding sequence is TGTGCCAGCAAGAATTATGGCTACACCTTC.